One and the same sample provided the 3 T cell receptor beta chains below, sequenced in a study of response to subunit inactivated influenza vaccine. Via MiXCR, TCRdb re-called the RT-PCR reads, giving one row per CDR3 protein. Seen here are about 620,000 distinct CDR3 sequences, about 11% observed once, and the top ten hold approximately 11%. This sample also appeared in a second study, on T cells expressing NK-cell markers. That work contributes: TCR beta cDNA was made by 5'RACE template switching with UMIs.

Sequencing was performed on PBMCs from blood, taken on the day of vaccination. These receptors all come from a man aged 50 or older who received an inactivated influenza vaccine.

This chain links TRBV4-3 with TRBJ2-5, with a tentative D call TRBD1 (6 bases). This CDR3 has 15 residues. The V end was cut by 4 bases, the J end by 0 bases, with 12 bases between. CDR1 is LGHNA, CDR2 YSLEER, per germline. CDR3 sequence (DNA): TGCGCCAGCAGCCCCCTCCAGGGGAACCAAGAGACCCAGTACTTC. It translates to CASSPLQGNQETQYF.

This clonotype was observed a few times. This chain joins TRBV15 and TRBJ2-3; D gene uncertain. CDR1 LNHNV and CDR2 YYDKDF come from the germline V gene (reference sequence). Trimming removed 4 bases from V and 0 bases from J, with 11 bases in between. The CDR3 sequence is 15 residues long. The chain's CDR3 is CATSKRAPSTDTQYF. The CDR3 DNA sequence: TGTGCCACCAGCAAAAGAGCGCCTAGCACAGATACGCAGTATTTT.

This clonotype showed up just a few times. The genes are TRBV20-1 and TRBJ2-1; 8 bases align to TRBD2. The CDR3 is 19 residues long. In germline, CDR1 is DFQATT, CDR2 SNEGSKA (reference sequence). J lost 3 bases, V lost 3 bases, and 19 bases had no gene match. The CDR3 reads CSARISPFSLAGIYNEQFF. The CDR3 bases are TGCAGTGCTAGGATATCCCCATTTTCATTAGCGGGAATCTACAATGAGCAGTTCTTC.